This TCR beta chain came from a study of cytomegalovirus exposure and HLA in healthy donors. About the study: Out of approximately 170 million T cells, an earlier analysis found around 110 million unique TCR beta sequences in total. Early on, a data release was issued that held approximately 92 million unique TCRs from HLA-typed donors.

Details on this clone: Its target is not known.

Study findings and constraints: Apparent HLA restriction characterized most CMV-associated TCR beta chains in a later analysis.

Germline V gene lookup returns CDR1 SNHLY and CDR2 FYNNEI. This CDR3 region has 16 residues. The J segment lost 6 bases and the V segment lost 6 bases, leaving 8 bases of the junction unmatched. This PCR relied on a set of 60 Vbeta primers and 13 Jbeta primers. Produced via immunoSEQ multiplex PCR; TCRdb's table is partial and in-frame only. Among about 190,000 clones, 81% were seen once, and the ten largest hold around 3.6%. The specimen sequenced was PBMCs. The clonotype was recovered from a man in his forties in good health and CMV-seropositive. The chain joins TRBV2 to TRBJ2-1; TRBD2 matches at 13 bases. CDR3 residues: CASRRRLAGGPNEQFF. The CDR3, as DNA: TGTGCCAGCAGGCGAAGACTAGCGGGAGGACCCAATGAGCAGTTCTTC.